This T cell receptor beta chain was documented in a study of cytomegalovirus exposure and HLA in healthy donors. This PCR relied on a set of 60 Vbeta primers and 13 Jbeta primers. Method: immunoSEQ multiplex PCR; TCRdb's copy keeps in-frame clones and lacks some. The repertoire holds some 150,000 clones, with roughly 79% as singletons. The length of the CDR3 is 16 residues. V dropped 0 bases and J dropped 6 bases, with 15 bases sitting between them. Looked up from germline, CDR1 is MGHRA and CDR2 is YSYEKL. The TCR sequence derives from a woman in her fifties or sixties in good health and CMV-seronegative. The sequenced sample consisted of PBMCs. This sequence joins TRBV4-1 and TRBJ1-5, with D tentatively TRBD1 (5 bases). The CDR3 nucleotides read TGCGCCAGCAGCCAAGACTTAGGCGGGGCCGGTCAGCCCCAGCATTTT. Its translation is CASSQDLGGAGQPQHF.